This T cell receptor (beta chain) is from a study of blood T cell repertoires in COVID-19. In the source study's methods: Quantification of nucleated cells was approximated via reference gene primer amplification. Sequencing used immunoSEQ multiplex PCR; TCRdb keeps in-frame clones, though not all of them. Clonal size and the V and J genes are those of that table, whereas D and trimming came from the DNA. The data contain about 180,000 clones, roughly 87% of them singletons. The V end lost 3 bases, the J end lost 4 bases, and 6 bases lay between the germline ends. Germline assignment: CDR1 MDHEN and CDR2 SYDVKM. The CDR3 extends over 12 amino acids.

The chain links TRBV28 to TRBJ1-2, with a weak D call TRBD1 (6 bases). Sample: PBMCs or T cells enriched from blood (not recorded which). The clonotype was recovered from a woman aged 50 to 60 who had recovered from COVID-19. The CDR3, as DNA: TGTGCCAGCAGTTTGGACAGCTATGGCTACACCTTC. Translation gives CASSLDSYGYTF.